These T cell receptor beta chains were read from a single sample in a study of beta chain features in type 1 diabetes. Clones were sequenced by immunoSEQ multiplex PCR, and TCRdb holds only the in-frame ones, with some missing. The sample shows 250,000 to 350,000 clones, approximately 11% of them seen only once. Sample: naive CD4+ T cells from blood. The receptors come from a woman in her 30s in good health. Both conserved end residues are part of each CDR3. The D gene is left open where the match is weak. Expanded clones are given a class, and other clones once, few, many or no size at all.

TGTGCCAGCAGTTCATCCGGGACTAACTACGAGCAGTACTTC	CASSSSGTNYEQYF	TRBV27	TRBJ2-7	TRBD2	few
TGTGCCAGTAATCACAGGGGGCAAGAGACCCAGTACTTC	CASNHRGQETQYF	TRBV19	TRBJ2-5	TRBD1	.
TGTGCCAGCAGTGAAGCAGGGGCGCCCCAGCATTTT	CASSEAGAPQHF	TRBV6-1	TRBJ1-5	.	.
TGCAGCGTTGAGGCCGGGAACTCCTACGAGCAGTACTTC	CSVEAGNSYEQYF	TRBV29-1	TRBJ2-7	.	few
TGTGCCTGGAGTGTATTGAGTGGGGCAGGGCTTATGACCACTGAAGCTTTCTTT	CAWSVLSGAGLMTTEAFF	TRBV30	TRBJ1-1	.	.
TGTGCCAGCAGCGTAACGGCTAGCGGGAGATATGAGCAGTTCTTC	CASSVTASGRYEQFF	TRBV9	TRBJ2-1	TRBD2	few
TGTGCCAGCAGTGGAGCGGGGACCACCGGGGAGCTGTTTTTT	CASSGAGTTGELFF	TRBV6-5	TRBJ2-2	TRBD2	.
TGTGCCAGCAGCTCCTCCGGCAGGGTAATGAACACTGAAGCTTTCTTT	CASSSSGRVMNTEAFF	TRBV7-9	TRBJ1-1	.	few
TGTGCCAGCAGCGAGATCCAAAGGACAGGGACCGGCTACACCTTC	CASSEIQRTGTGYTF	TRBV25-1	TRBJ1-2	TRBD1	few
TGTGCCAGTAGTATCGCGTCACTAGCTTACAATGAGCAGTTCTTC	CASSIASLAYNEQFF	TRBV19	TRBJ2-1	.	few
TGTGCCAGCAGCCAAGTAGAGGGTTTGCGGGACACCGGGGAGCTGTTTTTT	CASSQVEGLRDTGELFF	TRBV4-2	TRBJ2-2	.	few
TGTGCCAGCAGCCTAAGGACTAGTATATCCGCAGATACGCAGTATTTT	CASSLRTSISADTQYF	TRBV7-9	TRBJ2-3	TRBD2	.
TGTGCTAGTGGCCCACCGTTACGCGGGAGGGGTCAAGAGACCCAGTACTTC	CASGPPLRGRGQETQYF	TRBV12-5	TRBJ2-5	TRBD2	few
TGTGCCAGCAGTTTCGCCGGGACAAGCCTCTCTGGGGCCAACGTCCTGACTTTC	CASSFAGTSLSGANVLTF	TRBV27	TRBJ2-6	.	few
TGTGCCAGCAGCGCTGGGACTAGCGGATTCCAAGAGACCCAGTACTTC	CASSAGTSGFQETQYF	TRBV7-3	TRBJ2-5	TRBD2	.
TGTGCCAGCAGTCCAGCGGGAGCTAGGTTATACGAGCAGTACTTC	CASSPAGARLYEQYF	TRBV28	TRBJ2-7	TRBD2	.
TGTGCCAGCAGCTTGACTAGTGTGAGCTCTGGGGCCAACGTCCTGACTTTC	CASSLTSVSSGANVLTF	TRBV7-9	TRBJ2-6	.	few
TGTGCCTGGAGTGTTGGGGGGACCAATCAGCCCCAGCATTTT	CAWSVGGTNQPQHF	TRBV30	TRBJ1-5	.	.
TGTGCCAGCAGCTGGACTGGGGACACTGAAGCTTTCTTT	CASSWTGDTEAFF	TRBV7-2	TRBJ1-1	.	.
TGTGCCAGCAGCCAAAGTACAGAGTACCAAGAGACCCAGTACTTC	CASSQSTEYQETQYF	TRBV14	TRBJ2-5	.	.
TGTGCCAGCAGCCTCCCGGGACTTGGCGGGGAGCTGTTTTTT	CASSLPGLGGELFF	TRBV7-9	TRBJ2-2	.	.
TGTGCCAGCAGCTTGACATCCTACGAGCAGTACTTC	CASSLTSYEQYF	TRBV7-2	TRBJ2-7	.	.
TGTGCCAGTACCTCCCAACGGCGGGAAGACACCGGGGAGCTGTTTTTT	CASTSQRREDTGELFF	TRBV19	TRBJ2-2	.	.